The clone carrying this T cell receptor beta chain was seen only once. Germline V gene lookup returns CDR1 LGHDT and CDR2 YNNKEL (reference sequence). V lost 6 bases to trimming and J lost 4 bases, with 6 bases between them. The CDR3 length is 11 residues. This sample is drawn from a study of control samples from healthy donors and cancer patients. Profiled with immunoSEQ multiplex PCR; TCRdb holds only in-frame clones, not every one. The sample has 150,000 to 200,000 clones, about 90% seen once; the top ten hold less than 0.75%. This receptor was taken from a woman aged 25 to 45 in good health. V usage is TRBV3-1 (or the pseudogene TRBV3-2) and J usage is TRBJ2-5; perhaps TRBD2 as D (5 bases). What was sequenced was blood. This chain's CDR3 is CASRAGETQYF. As DNA, the CDR3 is TGTGCCAGCAGGGCGGGAGAGACCCAGTACTTC.